The 24 T cell receptor beta chains in this list originate from one sample, sequenced in a study of blood T cell repertoires in COVID-19. The assay was immunoSEQ multiplex PCR, and TCRdb's table has in-frame clones only and misses some. This sample has over 65,000 clones; more than 75% occur once, and the top ten carry around 1.3%. Sequencing was performed on peripheral blood. The source is an older woman with acute or convalescent COVID-19.

The chain uses TRBV5-4 and TRBJ1-6; D ambiguous. CDR1 is SGHNT, CDR2 YYREEE, per germline (reference sequence). V lost 9 bases, J lost 9 bases, and 16 bases lay in between. The CDR3 spans 13 residues. In DNA, the CDR3 is TGTGCCACTGCCCTGCGCGCTGGTTCACCCCTCCACTTT. It specifies CATALRAGSPLHF.

The chain employs TRBV5-1 and TRBJ1-3, with D perhaps matching TRBD1 (6 bases). Looked up from germline, CDR1 is SGHRS and CDR2 is YFSETQ. This CDR3 is 16 amino acids long. Trimming left V 4 bases short and J 2 bases short, with 16 bases between. The CDR3: CASSGLTGLPGNTIYF. The CDR3 DNA sequence: TGCGCCAGCAGCGGACTGACAGGACTTCCTGGAAACACCATATATTTT.

The gene calls are TRBV5-6 and TRBJ2-7; 8 bases map to TRBD1. This CDR3 spans 14 amino acids. V was clipped by 0 bases and J by 4 bases; unmatched bases: 3. CDR1 SGHDT and CDR2 YYEEEE come from the germline V gene. The CDR3 bases are TGTGCCAGCAGCTTGGGGGACAGGCCTTACGAGCAGTACGTC. The encoded protein is CASSLGDRPYEQYV.

This rearrangement joins TRBV6-5 to TRBJ2-7, with 9 bases aligning to TRBD1. J was trimmed by 8 bases and V by 6 bases; bases with no gene match: 5. The V gene's germline CDR1 is MNHEY and CDR2 SVGAGI. The CDR3 consists of 12 residues. The CDR3 DNA sequence: TGTGCCAGCAGCTCCGGACAGGGGAAGCAGTACGTC. This translates into CASSSGQGKQYV.

This rearrangement joins TRBV5-1 to TRBJ1-2; TRBD1 matches 7 bases. This CDR3 region has 14 residues. Trimming cost V 7 bases and J 0 bases; bases outside gene matches: 6. Germline CDR1 SGHRS, CDR2 YFSETQ. CDR3 DNA sequence: TGCGCCAGCTCAGACAGGGAGTCTAACTATGGCTACACCTTC. It specifies CASSDRESNYGYTF.

V and J are TRBV2 and TRBJ1-6, with TRBD1 matching 8 bases. Germline values: CDR1 SNHLY, CDR2 FYNNEI. CDR3 length equals 18 residues. V shed 11 bases, J shed 0 bases, and the junction held 15 bases outside the gene matches. CDR3 in amino acids: CAGDRGDRTSSYNSPLHF. In DNA, the CDR3 is TGTGCCGGCGACAGGGGCGACAGAACGAGCTCCTATAATTCACCCCTCCACTTT.

This rearrangement joins TRBV2 to TRBJ2-3; D gene uncertain. Looked up from germline, CDR1 is SNHLY and CDR2 is FYNNEI. This CDR3 region has 12 residues. The germline V and J ends were trimmed by 3 bases and 5 bases, with 6 bases remaining between them. Here the CDR3 reads CASSDFGDTQYF. CDR3 nucleotide sequence: TGTGCCAGCAGTGATTTCGGAGATACGCAGTATTTT.

This sequence joins TRBV7-3 and TRBJ1-1; D remains ambiguous. The V gene's germline CDR1 is SGHTA and CDR2 FQGTGA. The CDR3 has 14 amino acids. The ends were cut back, 5 bases at V and 8 bases at J, with 18 bases in the middle. This CDR3 is CASSPTGFGEEAFF. The CDR3 region has the DNA TGTGCCAGCAGCCCTACGGGTTTTGGAGAAGAAGCTTTCTTT.

The rearrangement links TRBV5-5 to TRBJ2-2; 12 bases are a match to TRBD2. With 1 base clipped from V and 5 bases from J, the junction kept 6 bases outside the gene matches. The CDR3 totals 17 residues. CDR1 is SGHKS and CDR2 is YYEKEE in the germline V gene (reference sequence). CDR3 loop: CASSLTATSGGTGELFF. DNA for the CDR3: TGTGCCAGCAGCTTGACGGCGACTAGCGGGGGTACCGGGGAGCTGTTTTTT.

This clone was observed a single time. The chain uses TRBV28 and TRBJ2-7; 7 positions match TRBD1. This CDR3 has 15 residues. Germline CDR1 is MDHEN and CDR2 is SYDVKM. V shed 6 bases, J shed 0 bases, and the junction held 8 bases outside the gene matches. Here the CDR3 DNA reads TGTGCCAGCAGAAAGCCGGGACAGAGCTCCTACGAGCAGTACGTC. Translation: CASRKPGQSSYEQYV.

Here the CDR3 reads CASSDSLTSGSTDTQYF. Written as DNA, the CDR3 is TGTGCCAGCAGCGACTCCTTGACTAGCGGAAGCACAGATACGCAGTATTTT. V is TRBV9 and J is TRBJ2-3, with 9 bases that match TRBD2. The V gene end was trimmed by 3 bases and the J gene end by 0 bases; junction bases not matched to a gene: 8. This CDR3 comprises 17 residues. Germline V gene sequence: CDR1 SGDLS, CDR2 YYNGEE.

The rearrangement joins TRBV3-1 (or the pseudogene TRBV3-2) to TRBJ1-4; no clear D gene. This CDR3 has 13 amino acids. Trimming shortened V by 8 bases and J by 8 bases, and 15 bases separated the two germline ends. Looked up from germline, CDR1 is LGHDT and CDR2 is YNNKEL (reference sequence). The CDR3 bases are TGTGCCAGCTTGGGAGGAGTTCGAGAAAAACTGTTTTTT. Translated, it gives CASLGGVREKLFF.

The chain is built from TRBV9 and TRBJ1-5; TRBD1 aligns across 9 bases. CDR3 length: 15 amino acids. Unmatched junction bases numbered 4, after V lost 0 bases and J lost 6 bases. Germline V lookup: CDR1 SGDLS, CDR2 YYNGEE. DNA of the CDR3: TGTGCCAGCAGCGTAGAGGGACAGGGAGGTCAGCCCCAGCATTTT. Protein sequence: CASSVEGQGGQPQHF.

The chain employs TRBV7-8 and TRBJ2-2; D call uncertain. This CDR3 contains 14 residues. Trimming pared 3 bases from V and 0 bases from J, leaving 5 bases between. Germline V gives CDR1 SGHVS, CDR2 FQNEAQ. The CDR3 reads CASSFPANTGELFF. As DNA, the CDR3 is TGTGCCAGCAGCTTCCCGGCGAACACCGGGGAGCTGTTTTTT.

CDR3 nucleotide sequence: TGTGCCAGCAGTGTCGCCGCGAGGGGGAGCAATCAGCCCCAGCATTTT. Amino acids: CASSVAARGSNQPQHF. The chain recombines TRBV6-1 with TRBJ1-5; D is possibly TRBD1 (6 bases). This CDR3 is 16 amino acids long. Germline CDR1 reads MNHNS; CDR2 reads SASEGT. V lost 4 bases, J lost 1 base, and 14 bases lay in between.

The rearrangement links TRBV5-4 to TRBJ2-3; D perhaps matches TRBD2 (6 bases). Per germline, CDR1 SGHNT and CDR2 YYREEE (reference sequence). V lost 0 bases to trimming and J lost 8 bases, with 10 bases between them. The length of the CDR3 is 13 residues. The CDR3 DNA follows: TGTGCCAGCAGCTTGGACACCGGGAGTACGCAGTATTTT. Translation gives CASSLDTGSTQYF.

The chain links TRBV7-9 to TRBJ2-3; a weak D match, TRBD1 (5 bases). The CDR3 totals 15 residues. V shed 1 base and J shed 1 base, with 9 bases lying between them. Germline assignment: CDR1 SEHNR and CDR2 FQNEAQ (reference sequence). The CDR3 coding sequence is TGTGCCAGCAGCTTAGTGGCAGGGCGCACAGATACGCAGTATTTT. Protein: CASSLVAGRTDTQYF.

The chain links TRBV7-8 to TRBJ2-2; 9 nucleotides match TRBD1. Germline V lookup: CDR1 SGHVS, CDR2 FQNEAQ. V lost 3 bases, J lost 3 bases, and 5 bases stayed unmatched. CDR3 size: 16 residues. The CDR3 is CASSFGQGQYTGELFF. The CDR3 nucleotides are TGTGCCAGCAGCTTCGGACAGGGGCAGTACACCGGGGAGCTGTTTTTT.

The chain has TRBV3-1 (or the pseudogene TRBV3-2) and TRBJ2-1; the D gene is possibly TRBD2 (6 bases). The germline V gene encodes CDR1 LGHDT and CDR2 YNNKEL (reference sequence). This CDR3 spans 16 amino acids. Trimming stripped 1 base from V and 1 base from J, with 11 bases between. DNA of the CDR3: TGTGCCAGCAGCCAAGCCCTGGGACTTTCCTACAATGAGCAGTTCTTC. Translation gives CASSQALGLSYNEQFF.

A single count supports this clone. The chain recombines TRBV13 with TRBJ2-1; the D gene is possibly TRBD2 (6 bases). This CDR3 spans 15 amino acids. Germline loops: CDR1 PRHDT, CDR2 FYEKMQ (reference sequence). V gave up 4 bases and J gave up 3 bases, with 13 bases separating them. This CDR3 is CASSSRLADYNEQFF. The CDR3 nucleotides read TGTGCCAGCAGCTCAAGATTAGCGGACTACAATGAGCAGTTCTTC. Looking up the rest from reference TRBV13 and TRBJ2-1 gives the full variable domain: AAGVIQSPRHLIKEKRETATLKCYPIPRHDTVYWYQQGPGQDPQFLISFYEKMQSDKGSIPDRFSAQQFSDYHSELNMSSLELGDSALYFCASSSRLADYNEQFFGPGTRLTVL.

Details on this clone: The limits of the CDR3 on the DNA are not certain, so only TCRdb's listed CDR3 is given. The chain uses TRBV7-2 and TRBJ1-1; TRBD1, as called in the table, went unchecked against the DNA. The CDR3 is 11 residues long, counting both termini. Germline V CDR1 and CDR2: SGHTA, FQGNSA. CDR3 amino acids: CASSFGPGTFF.

The rearrangement uses TRBV12-3 or TRBV12-4 and TRBJ2-1; 7 nucleotides align to TRBD2. This CDR3 is built from 13 residues. The V segment lost 1 base and the J segment 14 bases; nucleotides outside the gene matches: 8. The CDR3 here is CASSLVVGGGEFF. DNA for the CDR3: TGTGCCAGCAGTTTAGTGGTCGGGGGAGGGGAGTTCTTC.

The chain couples TRBV5-1 to TRBJ1-2, with D perhaps TRBD1 (5 bases). Germline V lookup: CDR1 SGHRS, CDR2 YFSETQ. Trimming cost V 2 bases and J 2 bases, with 7 bases left between them. The CDR3 loop spans 13 amino acids. The CDR3 reads CASSFQGNYGYTF. In DNA form, the CDR3 reads TGCGCCAGCAGCTTTCAGGGAAACTATGGCTACACCTTC.

The chain carries TRBV6-4 and TRBJ2-7; a possible D gene is TRBD1 (5 bases). Germline CDR1 is MRHNA and CDR2 is SNTAGT. V was trimmed by 3 bases and J by 1 base, leaving 10 bases between them. This CDR3 has 14 amino acids. CDR3 coding DNA: TGTGCCAGCAGTGAGGGTGACAGATCCTACGAGCAGTACGTC. Its protein product is CASSEGDRSYEQYV.